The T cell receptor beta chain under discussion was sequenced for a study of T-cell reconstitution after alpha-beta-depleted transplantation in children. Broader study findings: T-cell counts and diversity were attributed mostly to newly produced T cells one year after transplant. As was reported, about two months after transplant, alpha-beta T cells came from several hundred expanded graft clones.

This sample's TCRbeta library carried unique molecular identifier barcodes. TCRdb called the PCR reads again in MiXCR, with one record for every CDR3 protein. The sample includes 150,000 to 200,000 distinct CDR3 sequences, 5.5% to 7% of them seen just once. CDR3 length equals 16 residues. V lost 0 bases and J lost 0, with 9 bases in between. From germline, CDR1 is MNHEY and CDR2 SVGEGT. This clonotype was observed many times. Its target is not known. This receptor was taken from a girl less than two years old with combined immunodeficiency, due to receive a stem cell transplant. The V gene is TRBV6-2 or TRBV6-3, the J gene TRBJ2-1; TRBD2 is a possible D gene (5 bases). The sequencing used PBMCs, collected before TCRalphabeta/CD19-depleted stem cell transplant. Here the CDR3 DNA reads TGTGCCAGCAGTTACTCGACTACTAGCTCCTACAATGAGCAGTTCTTC. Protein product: CASSYSTTSSYNEQFF.